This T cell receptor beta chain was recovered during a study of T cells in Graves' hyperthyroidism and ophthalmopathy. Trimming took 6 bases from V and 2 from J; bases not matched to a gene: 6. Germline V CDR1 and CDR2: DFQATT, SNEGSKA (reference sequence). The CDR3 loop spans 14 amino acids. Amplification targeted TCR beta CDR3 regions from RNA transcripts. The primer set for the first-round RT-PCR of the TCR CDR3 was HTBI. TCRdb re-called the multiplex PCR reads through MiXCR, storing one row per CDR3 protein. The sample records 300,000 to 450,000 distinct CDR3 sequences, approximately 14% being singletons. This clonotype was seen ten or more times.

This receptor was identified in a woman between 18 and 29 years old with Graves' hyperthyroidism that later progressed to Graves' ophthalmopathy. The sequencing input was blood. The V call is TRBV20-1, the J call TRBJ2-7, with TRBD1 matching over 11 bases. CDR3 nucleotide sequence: TGCAGTGCCACCGGGACAGGGGGAACCTACGAGCAGTACTTC. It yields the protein CSATGTGGTYEQYF.